The clone carrying this T cell receptor (beta chain) came up a few times. This CDR3 is 16 amino acids long. V was trimmed by 2 bases and J by 4 bases, leaving 16 bases between them. The germline V gene encodes CDR1 SGHRS and CDR2 YFSETQ. This record belongs to a study of T-cell reconstitution after alpha-beta-depleted transplantation in children. Using unique molecular identifiers, the investigators prepared the TCRbeta library. Via MiXCR, TCRdb re-called the PCR reads, giving one row per CDR3 protein. The sample consists of roughly 400,000 distinct CDR3 sequences, roughly 20% of them appearing once. The starting material was PBMCs from the stem cell graft donor, obtained from the stem cell graft. The V and J genes are TRBV5-1 and TRBJ1-3, with unresolved D. The receptor comes from a human donor who donated a stem cell graft to a child with acute myeloid leukemia. CDR3 amino acids: CASSFTTSGQGNTIYF. Here the CDR3 DNA reads TGCGCCAGCAGCTTCACGACCTCCGGGCAAGGAAACACCATATATTTT. Full variable domain (missing parts from reference TRBV5-1 and TRBJ1-3): KAGVTQTPRYLIKTRGQQVTLSCSPISGHRSVSWYQQTPGQGLQFLFEYFSETQRNKGNFPGRFSGRQFSNSRSEMNVSTLELGDSALYLCASSFTTSGQGNTIYFGEGSWLTVV.